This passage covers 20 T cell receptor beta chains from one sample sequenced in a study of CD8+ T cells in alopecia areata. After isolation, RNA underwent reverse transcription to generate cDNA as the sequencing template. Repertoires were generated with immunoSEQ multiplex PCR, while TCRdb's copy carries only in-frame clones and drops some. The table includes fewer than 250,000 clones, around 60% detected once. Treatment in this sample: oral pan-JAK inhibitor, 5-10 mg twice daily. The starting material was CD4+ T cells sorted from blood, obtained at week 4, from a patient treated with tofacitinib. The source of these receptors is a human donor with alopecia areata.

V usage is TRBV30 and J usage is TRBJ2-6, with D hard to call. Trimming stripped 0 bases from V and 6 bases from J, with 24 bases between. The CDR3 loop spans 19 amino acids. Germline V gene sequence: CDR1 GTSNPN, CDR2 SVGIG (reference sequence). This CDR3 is CAWSVPNYGTVSLANVLTF. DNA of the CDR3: TGTGCCTGGAGTGTACCTAATTATGGAACTGTCTCTTTGGCCAACGTCCTGACTTTC.

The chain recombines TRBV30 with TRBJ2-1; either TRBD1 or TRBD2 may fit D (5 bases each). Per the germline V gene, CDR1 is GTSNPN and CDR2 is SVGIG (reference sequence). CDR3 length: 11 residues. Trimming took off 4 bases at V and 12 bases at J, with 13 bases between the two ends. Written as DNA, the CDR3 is TGTGCCTGGACCTCCGGGACCAGGCAGTTCTTC. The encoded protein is CAWTSGTRQFF.

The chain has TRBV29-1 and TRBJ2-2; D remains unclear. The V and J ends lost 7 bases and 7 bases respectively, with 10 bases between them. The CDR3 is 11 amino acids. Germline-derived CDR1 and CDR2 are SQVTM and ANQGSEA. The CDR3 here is CSARTGGELFF. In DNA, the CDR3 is TGCAGCGCGCGAACGGGCGGGGAGCTGTTTTTT.

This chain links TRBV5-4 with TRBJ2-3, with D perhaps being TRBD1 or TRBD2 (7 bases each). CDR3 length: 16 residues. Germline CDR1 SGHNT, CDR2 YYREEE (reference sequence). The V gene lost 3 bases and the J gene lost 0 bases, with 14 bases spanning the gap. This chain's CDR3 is CASSWGGQSSTDTQYF. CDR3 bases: TGTGCCAGCAGCTGGGGGGGACAGTCTAGCACAGATACGCAGTATTTT.

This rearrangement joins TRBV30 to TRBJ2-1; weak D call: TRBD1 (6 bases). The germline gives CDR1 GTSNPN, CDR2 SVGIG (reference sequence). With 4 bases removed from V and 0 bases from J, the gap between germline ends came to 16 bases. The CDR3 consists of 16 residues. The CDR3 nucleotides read TGTGCCTGGAAACCGGACAGCCCGATCTCCTACAATGAGCAGTTCTTC. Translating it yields CAWKPDSPISYNEQFF.

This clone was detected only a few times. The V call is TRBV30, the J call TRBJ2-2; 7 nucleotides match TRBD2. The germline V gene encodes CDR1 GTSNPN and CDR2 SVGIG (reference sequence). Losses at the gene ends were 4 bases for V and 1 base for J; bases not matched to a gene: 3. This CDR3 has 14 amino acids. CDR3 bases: TGTGCCTGGACAGGCGGGGGGAACACCGGGGAGCTGTTTTTT. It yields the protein CAWTGGGNTGELFF.

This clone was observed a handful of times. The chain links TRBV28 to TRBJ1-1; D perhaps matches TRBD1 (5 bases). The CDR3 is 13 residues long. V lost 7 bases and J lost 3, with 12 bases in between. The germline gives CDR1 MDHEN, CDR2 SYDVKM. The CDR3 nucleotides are TGTGCCAGCAATAGAGGGGCATACACTGAAGCTTTCTTT. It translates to CASNRGAYTEAFF.

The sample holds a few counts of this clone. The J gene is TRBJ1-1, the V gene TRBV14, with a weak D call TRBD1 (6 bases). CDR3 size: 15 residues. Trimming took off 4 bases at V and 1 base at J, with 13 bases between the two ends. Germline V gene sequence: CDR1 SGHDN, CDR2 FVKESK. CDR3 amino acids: CASSLATGWNTEAFF. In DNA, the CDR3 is TGTGCCAGCAGCCTTGCGACAGGTTGGAACACTGAAGCTTTCTTT.

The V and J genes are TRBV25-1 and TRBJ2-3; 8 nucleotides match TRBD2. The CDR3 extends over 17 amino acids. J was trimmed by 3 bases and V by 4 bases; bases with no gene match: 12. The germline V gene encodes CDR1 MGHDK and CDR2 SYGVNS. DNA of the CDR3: TGTGCCAGCAGTGTCCCCTGGGGCGGCGGGAGGACAGATACGCAGTATTTT. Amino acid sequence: CASSVPWGGGRTDTQYF.

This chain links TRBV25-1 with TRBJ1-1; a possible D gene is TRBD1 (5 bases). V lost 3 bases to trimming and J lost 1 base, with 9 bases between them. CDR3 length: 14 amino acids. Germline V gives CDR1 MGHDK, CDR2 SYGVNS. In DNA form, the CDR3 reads TGTGCCAGCAGTGAGCGGGGACGGAACACTGAAGCTTTCTTT. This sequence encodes CASSERGRNTEAFF.

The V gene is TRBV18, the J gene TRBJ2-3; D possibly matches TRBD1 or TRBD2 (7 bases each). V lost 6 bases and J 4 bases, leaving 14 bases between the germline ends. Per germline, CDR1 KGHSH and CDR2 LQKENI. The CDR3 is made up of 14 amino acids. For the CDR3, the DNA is TGTGCCAGCTCCCCCGCAGGGGGGGCAGATACGCAGTATTTT. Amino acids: CASSPAGGADTQYF.

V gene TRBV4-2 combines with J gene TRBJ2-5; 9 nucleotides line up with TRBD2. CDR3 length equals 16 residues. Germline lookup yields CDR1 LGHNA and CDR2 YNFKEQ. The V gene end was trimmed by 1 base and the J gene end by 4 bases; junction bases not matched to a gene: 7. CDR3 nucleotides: TGTGCCAGCAGCCAAGGGATGGGACTAGCAAGAGAGACCCAGTACTTC. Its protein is CASSQGMGLARETQYF.

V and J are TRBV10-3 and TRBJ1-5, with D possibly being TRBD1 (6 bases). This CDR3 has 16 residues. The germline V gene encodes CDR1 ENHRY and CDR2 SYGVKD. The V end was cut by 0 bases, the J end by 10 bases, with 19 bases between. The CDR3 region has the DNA TGTGCCATCAGTGAGTCGACCGGGGGCGCGTCGGGACCCCAGCATTTT. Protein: CAISESTGGASGPQHF.

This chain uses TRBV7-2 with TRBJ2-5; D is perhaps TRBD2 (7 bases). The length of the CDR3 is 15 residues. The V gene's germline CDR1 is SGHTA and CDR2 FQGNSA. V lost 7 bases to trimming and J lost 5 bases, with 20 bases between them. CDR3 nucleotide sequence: TGTGCCAGCACCTCCCAGGGGAGGGCCGGTGAGACCCAGTACTTC. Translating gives CASTSQGRAGETQYF.

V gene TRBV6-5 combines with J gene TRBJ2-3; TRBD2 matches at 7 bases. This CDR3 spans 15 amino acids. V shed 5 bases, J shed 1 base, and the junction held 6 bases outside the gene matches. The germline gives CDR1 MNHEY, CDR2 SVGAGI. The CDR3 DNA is TGTGCCAGCAGTCGAGCGGGGTGGGGCACAGATACGCAGTATTTT. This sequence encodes CASSRAGWGTDTQYF.

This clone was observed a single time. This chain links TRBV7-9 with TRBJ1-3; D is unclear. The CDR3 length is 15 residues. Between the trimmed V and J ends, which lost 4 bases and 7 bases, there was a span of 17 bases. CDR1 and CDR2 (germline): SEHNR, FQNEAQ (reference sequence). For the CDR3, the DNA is TGTGCCAGCAGCTCCCCCCGACTGCCCGGGAACACCATATATTTT. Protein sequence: CASSSPRLPGNTIYF.

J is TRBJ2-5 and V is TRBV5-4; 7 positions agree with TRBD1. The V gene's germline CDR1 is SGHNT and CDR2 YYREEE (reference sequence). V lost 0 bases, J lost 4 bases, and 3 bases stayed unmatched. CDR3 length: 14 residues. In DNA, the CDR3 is TGTGCCAGCAGCTTGGGAGGGGGCTCAGAGACCCAGTACTTC. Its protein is CASSLGGGSETQYF.

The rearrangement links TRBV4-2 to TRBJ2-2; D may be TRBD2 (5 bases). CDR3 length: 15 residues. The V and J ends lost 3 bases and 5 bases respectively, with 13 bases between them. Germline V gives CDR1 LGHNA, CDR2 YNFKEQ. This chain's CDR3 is CASSHTGSGTGELFF. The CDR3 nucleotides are TGTGCCAGCAGCCACACGGGGTCGGGAACCGGGGAGCTGTTTTTT.

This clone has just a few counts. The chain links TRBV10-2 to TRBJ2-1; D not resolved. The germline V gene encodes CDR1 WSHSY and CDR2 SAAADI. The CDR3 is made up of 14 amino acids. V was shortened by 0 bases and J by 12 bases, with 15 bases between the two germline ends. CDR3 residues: CASSESTGSLRQFF. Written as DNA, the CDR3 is TGCGCCAGCAGTGAGTCGACGGGCTCTCTAAGGCAGTTCTTC.

CDR3 nucleotides: TGCAGCGTCGAGGGGGAAAGCTATGGCTACACCTTC. Translation gives CSVEGESYGYTF. This chain links TRBV29-1 with TRBJ1-2, with D possibly being TRBD1 (6 bases). The germline V gene encodes CDR1 SQVTM and CDR2 ANQGSEA. This CDR3 is 12 amino acids long. The V gene lost 6 bases and the J gene lost 4 bases, with 12 bases spanning the gap.